These 6 T cell receptor beta chains were all obtained from the same sample, sequenced in a study of human T cells and chemical hapten exposure. TCRdb processed the RACE reads anew with MiXCR; each CDR3 protein has one entry. This table holds some 120,000 distinct CDR3 sequences, roughly 12% found once. Time point indicated: patch test 1, 2 weeks after DPC sensitization. Documented treatment: therapeutic diphenylcyclopropenone sensitization with weekly scalp DPC. The sequences come from whole blood, collected in connection with sensitization to the hapten diphenylcyclopropenone (DPC). The receptors were sampled from a woman aged 50 to 60 with alopecia areata. Some clones in this sample may be carry-over from other donors' samples.

V is TRBV19 and J is TRBJ2-3, with 10 nucleotides matching TRBD2. Per the germline V gene, CDR1 is LNHDA and CDR2 is SQIVND (reference sequence). V was pared by 2 bases and J by 5 bases, with 7 bases of the junction left unmatched. CDR3 size: 16 residues. As DNA, the CDR3 is TGTGCCAGTAGTATATCGGCTAGCGGGAGTGGAGATACGCAGTATTTT. It specifies CASSISASGSGDTQYF.

The genes are TRBV18 and TRBJ1-3, with unresolved D. Trimming took off 2 bases at V and 0 bases at J, with 11 bases between the two ends. The CDR3 runs to 16 residues. Germline V gene sequence: CDR1 KGHSH, CDR2 LQKENI. The CDR3 DNA is TGTGCCAGCTCACCAGCTCCGAATAGCTCTGGAAACACCATATATTTT. Protein product: CASSPAPNSSGNTIYF.

The table lists this clonotype with many counts. V and J are TRBV6-2 or TRBV6-3 and TRBJ1-1; no clear D. V was pared by 2 bases and J by 3 bases, with 4 bases between. Per germline, CDR1 MNHEY and CDR2 SVGEGT. CDR3 size: 12 residues. The DNA of the CDR3 is TGTGCCAGCAGTTACGTGTACACTGAAGCTTTCTTT. Residues: CASSYVYTEAFF.

V is TRBV15 and J is TRBJ1-3; D remains unclear. CDR1 and CDR2 from the germline V gene are LNHNV and YYDKDF (reference sequence). The length of the CDR3 is 14 residues. V shed 2 bases and J shed 0 bases, with 5 bases lying between them. CDR3 protein: CATSRQLSGNTIYF. As DNA, the CDR3 is TGTGCCACCAGCAGACAGCTCTCTGGAAACACCATATATTTT.

This clonotype was counted many times. The V and J genes are TRBV6-2 or TRBV6-3 and TRBJ2-7, with D unresolved. Trimming took off 7 bases at V and 8 bases at J, with 12 bases between the two ends. Germline assignment: CDR1 MNHEY and CDR2 SVGEGT. The CDR3 is 11 residues long. The CDR3 DNA reads as TGTGCCAGCACCATCATGGGTAAGCAGTACTTC. This encodes CASTIMGKQYF.

This clonotype was counted a few times. The rearrangement links TRBV5-1 to TRBJ2-1, with 11 positions matching TRBD2. V gave up 5 bases and J gave up 7 bases; unmatched junction bases: 17. The CDR3 is 18 residues long. Germline V gene data show CDR1 as SGHRS and CDR2 as YFSETQ. CDR3: CASSTGTSTSGSKNEQFF. CDR3 nucleotides: TGCGCCAGCAGTACAGGGACCTCAACTAGCGGGAGTAAGAATGAGCAGTTCTTC.